These 18 T cell receptor beta chains came from one sample sequenced in a study of T cell repertoires in cytomegalovirus infection. TCRdb re-called the reads through MiXCR, storing one row per CDR3 protein. The top ten hold about 6.3% of the sample, which has approximately 250,000 distinct CDR3 sequences, approximately 6.7% seen once. Material: PBMCs. All receptors derive from a human donor in good health (CMV status not recorded). Some clones in this sample may be carry-over from other donors' samples.

Only a few counts were recorded for this clonotype. The chain employs TRBV19 and TRBJ2-6, with a possible D match to TRBD2 (6 bases). Trimming left V 6 bases short and J 4 bases short, with 16 bases between. The CDR3 has 16 amino acids. The V gene's germline CDR1 is LNHDA and CDR2 SQIVND (reference sequence). As DNA, the CDR3 is TGTGCCAGTAGGGGGACTCGGGCGACCGGGGCCAACGTCCTGACTTTC. Translated: CASRGTRATGANVLTF.

The chain combines TRBV10-3 with TRBJ2-5; the match to TRBD2 covers 10 bases. The CDR3 spans 17 residues. The junction had 11 bases not matched to a gene; V was cut back by 6 bases and J by 1 base. The germline gives CDR1 ENHRY, CDR2 SYGVKD. The CDR3 nucleotides read TGTGCCATCAGCAGACAGCGGGGGGGCCTCCCCCAAGAGACCCAGTACTTC. Protein product: CAISRQRGGLPQETQYF.

This clonotype was observed at least ten times. V and J are TRBV7-2 and TRBJ2-6; unclear D gene. From germline, CDR1 is SGHTA and CDR2 FQGNSA. Deletions cut 8 bases from V and 0 bases from J, with 14 bases between. The CDR3 length is 16 residues. The CDR3 DNA reads TGTGCCAGCCAAACAGTGGGCATCTCTGGGGCCAACGTCCTGACTTTC. As protein: CASQTVGISGANVLTF.

This clonotype was counted many times. This rearrangement joins TRBV2 to TRBJ2-7, with D hard to call. V lost 1 base and J 1 base, leaving 2 bases between the germline ends. The CDR3 runs 12 residues. CDR1 SNHLY and CDR2 FYNNEI come from the germline V gene. CDR3 DNA sequence: TGTGCCAGCAGTGAAGGTTCCTACGAGCAGTACTTC. Translation: CASSEGSYEQYF.

This clonotype has a count of ten or more. The chain uses TRBV2 and TRBJ2-1; 9 nucleotides match TRBD2. Per germline, CDR1 SNHLY and CDR2 FYNNEI. The CDR3 has 16 residues. The V gene end was trimmed by 5 bases and the J gene end by 4 bases; junction bases not matched to a gene: 9. Here the CDR3 DNA reads TGTGCCAGCAGTCGGCGGCCGACTAGCGGATACAATGAGCAGTTCTTC. As protein: CASSRRPTSGYNEQFF.

This clonotype has at least ten counts. The J gene is TRBJ2-7, the V gene TRBV14; weak D call: TRBD2 (6 bases). The CDR3 is 15 amino acids. From germline, CDR1 is SGHDN and CDR2 FVKESK. V was pared by 1 base and J by 2 bases, with 12 bases between. This CDR3 is CASSQARTGAYEQYF. The CDR3 DNA reads TGTGCCAGCAGCCAAGCGAGAACGGGAGCCTACGAGCAGTACTTC.

This clonotype was found many times. This chain links TRBV7-2 with TRBJ2-3, with TRBD2 matching 14 bases. Germline CDR1 and CDR2: SGHTA and FQGNSA. Unmatched junction bases numbered 7, after V lost 5 bases and J lost 6 bases. CDR3 length: 16 residues. CDR3 sequence: CASSPTRTSGGDTQYF. The CDR3 region has the DNA TGTGCCAGCAGCCCAACCCGGACTAGCGGGGGGGATACGCAGTATTTT.

Many counts were recorded for this clonotype. The chain carries TRBV7-9 and TRBJ1-1; 9 bases align to TRBD1. V was clipped by 2 bases and J by 4 bases; unmatched bases: 5. CDR3 size: 15 residues. CDR1 is SEHNR, CDR2 FQNEAQ, per germline (reference sequence). As DNA, the CDR3 is TGTGCCAGCAGCTTATCGGACAGGGGAAGCACTGAAGCTTTCTTT. Residues: CASSLSDRGSTEAFF. The full variable domain, rest sourced from reference TRBV7-9 and TRBJ1-1, is DTGVSQNPRHKITKRGQNVTFRCDPISEHNRLYWYRQTLGQGPEFLTYFQNEAQLEKSRLLSDRFSAERPKGSFSTLEIQRTEQGDSAMYLCASSLSDRGSTEAFFGQGTRLTVV.

This clonotype has only a few counts. This rearrangement joins TRBV10-3 to TRBJ1-1; no clear D gene. The CDR3 sequence is 16 residues long. CDR1 is ENHRY, CDR2 SYGVKD, per germline. V lost 2 bases and J lost 0, with 13 bases in between. For the CDR3, the DNA is TGTGCCATCAGTGAGGGGAGGGAAACCATGAACACTGAAGCTTTCTTT. Its translation is CAISEGRETMNTEAFF.

This clonotype was recorded many times. V gene TRBV29-1 combines with J gene TRBJ2-7; 8 bases line up with TRBD2. CDR1 is SQVTM, CDR2 ANQGSEA, per germline. The CDR3 totals 12 residues. The ends lost 3 bases at V and 7 bases at J; junction bases unmatched: 5. CDR3 bases: TGCAGCGTTGACGGGGGGGGGGTGGAGCAGTACTTC. Residues: CSVDGGGVEQYF.

This clonotype was recorded many times. The J gene is TRBJ1-1, the V gene TRBV5-1; no clear D. Germline lookup yields CDR1 SGHRS and CDR2 YFSETQ. This CDR3 is built from 13 residues. V lost 4 bases, J lost 0 bases, and 7 bases lay in between. The CDR3 DNA follows: TGCGCCAGCAGCGCGGACTTGAACACTGAAGCTTTCTTT. This translates into CASSADLNTEAFF.

With regard to this clonotype: A read error may explain this, as a much larger clone is one base away. J is TRBJ2-1 and V is TRBV20-1; tentative D call: TRBD2 (5 bases). Germline CDR1 DFQATT, CDR2 SNEGSKA (reference sequence). CDR3 length: 15 residues. The CDR3 nucleotides read TGCGCCCTCCGGAGCGGATCAGTGAAAGACGGTGAGCAGTTCTTC. It specifies CALRSGSVKDGEQFF.

This clonotype was recorded at least ten times. The chain joins TRBV20-1 to TRBJ2-7, with a weak D call TRBD1 (7 bases). Germline V CDR1 and CDR2: DFQATT, SNEGSKA (reference sequence). CDR3 length equals 13 residues. Written as DNA, the CDR3 is TGCGGGGGGAGACGGGACAGCTCCTACGAGCAGTACTTC. The encoded protein is CGGRRDSSYEQYF.

This clonotype was observed at least ten times. The CDR3 sequence: CSVEGGDRGLYGYTF. In DNA, the CDR3 is TGCAGCGTTGAAGGAGGCGACAGGGGCCTCTATGGCTACACCTTC. V usage is TRBV29-1 and J usage is TRBJ1-2; 8 nucleotides match TRBD1. Germline V gene data show CDR1 as SQVTM and CDR2 as ANQGSEA. This CDR3 has 15 amino acids. Trimming at V came to 1 base and at J to 4 bases, leaving 8 bases not matched to a gene.

This clonotype was recorded at least ten times. The chain employs TRBV12-3 or TRBV12-4 and TRBJ1-2; no definite D call. The CDR3 contains 14 residues. The V end lost 4 bases, the J end lost 4 bases, and 13 bases lay between the germline ends. The CDR3 sequence: CASSSLGNLYGYTF. Written as DNA, the CDR3 is TGTGCCAGCAGTTCCCTAGGGAACCTCTATGGCTACACCTTC.

There are many counts of this clonotype. The rearrangement joins TRBV25-1 to TRBJ2-7; D is unclear. Germline V lookup: CDR1 MGHDK, CDR2 SYGVNS. Trimming removed 6 bases at V and 2 bases at J, with 8 bases between. The CDR3 is 12 residues long. CDR3 nucleotides: TGTGCCAGCAGAATTTCCCCCTACGAGCAGTACTTC. Translation gives CASRISPYEQYF.

The chain links TRBV29-1 to TRBJ2-7, with D perhaps matching TRBD2 (5 bases). Looked up from germline, CDR1 is SQVTM and CDR2 is ANQGSEA. Between the trimmed V and J ends, which lost 6 bases and 7 bases, there was a span of 19 bases. The CDR3 is made up of 13 amino acids. In DNA, the CDR3 is TGCAGCGTCGCCACCGTGGAGGTGGGAGAGCAGTACTTC. Translation gives CSVATVEVGEQYF.

Ten or more counts support this clonotype. The chain employs TRBV6-2 or TRBV6-3 and TRBJ1-5, with TRBD1 matching over 9 bases. Germline trimming cut 8 bases from V and 5 bases from J; bases unmatched to any gene: 4. The CDR3 is 13 residues long. Per the germline V gene, CDR1 is MNHEY and CDR2 is SVGEGT. The CDR3 DNA sequence: TGTGCCAGCGGTACAGGGGGCCATCAGCCCCAGCATTTT. The encoded protein is CASGTGGHQPQHF.